The 28 T cell receptor beta chains presented below share a single source sample, sequenced in a study of blood T cells in healthy people across ages. The authors ran a second PCR of roughly 6 to 12 cycles using a sample-barcoded 5' primer and a J-beta primer mix. MiXCR was run by TCRdb on the 5' RACE reads, yielding one entry per CDR3 protein. The sample carries about 650,000 distinct CDR3 sequences, over 40% recorded once. What was sequenced was blood. Receptor source: a woman aged 80 or older in good health.

J is TRBJ2-1 and V is TRBV6-1; 12 bases map to TRBD2. Germline V gene data show CDR1 as MNHNS and CDR2 as SASEGT. Unmatched junction bases numbered 8, after V lost 1 base and J lost 7 bases. The CDR3 loop spans 17 amino acids. In DNA form, the CDR3 reads TGTGCCAGCAGTGAAGGGGCTAGCGGGGGGGTTCGTAATGAGCAGTTCTTC. Amino acid sequence: CASSEGASGGVRNEQFF.

This clonotype was picked up a small number of times. CDR3 region: CASSPRPGIYEQYF. CDR3 nucleotide sequence: TGTGCCAGCTCACCACGGCCGGGAATCTACGAGCAGTACTTC. The chain employs TRBV18 and TRBJ2-7; TRBD2 might be the D (5 bases). Trimming removed 1 base from V and 3 bases from J, with 10 bases in between. The CDR3 consists of 14 residues. Per the germline V gene, CDR1 is KGHSH and CDR2 is LQKENI.

This chain connects TRBV13 to TRBJ2-3; maybe TRBD1 (6 bases). Trimming left V 1 base short and J 11 bases short, with 10 bases between. The germline gives CDR1 PRHDT, CDR2 FYEKMQ (reference sequence). This CDR3 is built from 12 residues. In DNA form, the CDR3 reads TGTGCCAGCAGCTTAGACAGGGAGAAGCAGTATTTT. It translates to CASSLDREKQYF.

As for this clonotype: With a much larger clone just one base away, this may be a read error. The chain combines TRBV12-3 or TRBV12-4 with TRBJ1-2; D is unclear. Trimming cost V 5 bases and J 6 bases, with 16 bases left between them. The CDR3 has 14 amino acids. CDR3 protein: CASSDVTLPNGYTF. The CDR3 bases are TGTGCCAGCAGTGACGTGACGCTTCCCAATGGCTACACCTTC.

The table lists this clonotype with a few counts. This may come from a read error, since a much larger clone is one base off. This chain connects TRBV4-2 to TRBJ2-7; tentative D call: TRBD2 (6 bases). Germline V lookup: CDR1 LGHNA, CDR2 YNFKEQ. V lost 3 bases and J 7 bases, leaving 22 bases between the germline ends. This CDR3 has 16 amino acids. The CDR3 reads CASSHPPSRGNNEQYF. The CDR3 nucleotides read TGTGCCAGCAGCCACCCCCCCTCGCGGGGTAACAATGAGCAGTACTTC.

The rearrangement links TRBV4-3 to TRBJ2-7; D ambiguous. The CDR3 is made up of 13 amino acids. Germline CDR1 LGHNA, CDR2 YSLEER. V lost 4 bases and J lost 3, with 10 bases in between. CDR3 amino acids: CASSPGLGYEQYF. CDR3 nucleotides: TGCGCCAGCAGCCCCGGGCTTGGCTACGAGCAGTACTTC.

This chain uses TRBV28 with TRBJ2-3; D not certain. This CDR3 region has 16 residues. CDR1 and CDR2 from the germline V gene are MDHEN and SYDVKM. The V and J ends lost 6 bases and 1 base respectively, with 17 bases between them. CDR3 nucleotide sequence: TGTGCCAGCAGGGCTTCAAGCCGGAGACGCACAGATACGCAGTATTTT. Protein product: CASRASSRRRTDTQYF.

V usage is TRBV6-5 and J usage is TRBJ1-2, with a weak D call TRBD1 (6 bases). The CDR3 contains 13 residues. Trimming stripped 5 bases from V and 7 bases from J, with 14 bases between. Germline-derived CDR1 and CDR2 are MNHEY and SVGAGI. Here the CDR3 reads CASSTTGFGGYTF. CDR3 sequence (DNA): TGTGCCAGCAGTACCACAGGGTTTGGTGGCTACACCTTC.

Concerning this clonotype itself: A much larger clone differs from this one at a single base, so this may be a read error. The rearrangement links TRBV20-1 to TRBJ2-7; 12 nucleotides line up with TRBD2. V was pared by 1 base and J by 7 bases, with 8 bases of the junction left unmatched. Germline values: CDR1 DFQATT, CDR2 SNEGSKA (reference sequence). The CDR3 sequence is 15 residues long. The CDR3 coding sequence is TGCAGTGCTAGAGGGACTAGCGGGAATGTAAATGAGCAGTACTTC. It is translated as CSARGTSGNVNEQYF.

This clonotype was found once. A much larger clone differs from this one at a single base, so this may be a read error. The chain joins TRBV28 to TRBJ2-4; D might be TRBD2 (5 bases). Near its end, the DNA agrees better with TRBJ2-7, so the J call may be wrong. CDR1 is MDHEN and CDR2 is SYDVKM in the germline V gene. The CDR3 loop spans 14 amino acids. The CDR3 coding sequence is TGTGCCAGCATTGGTTTAGCGAGAGTTGTCGAGCAGTACTTC. This translates into CASIGLARVVEQYF.

This CDR3 reads CSARLAGAKTYNTGELFF. CDR3 DNA sequence: TGCAGTGCTAGATTAGCGGGGGCCAAAACATACAACACCGGGGAGCTGTTTTTT. This chain uses TRBV20-1 with TRBJ2-2; 9 bases are a match to TRBD2. Unmatched junction bases numbered 12, after V lost 2 bases and J lost 2 bases. This CDR3 contains 18 residues. CDR1 is DFQATT and CDR2 is SNEGSKA in the germline V gene (reference sequence).

A single count supports this clonotype. V gene TRBV14 combines with J gene TRBJ1-1; D uncertain. The CDR3 runs 15 residues. CDR1 is SGHDN and CDR2 is FVKESK in the germline V gene. V was cut by 1 base and J by 4 bases, with 13 bases left in between. CDR3 nucleotide sequence: TGTGCCAGCAGCCAAGCTAGGCCCAGCGTCACTGAAGCTTTCTTT. This codes for CASSQARPSVTEAFF.

Note on this clonotype: Since a much larger clone is just one base distant, this may be a read error. The chain is built from TRBV9 and TRBJ2-1, with TRBD2 matching 8 bases. The CDR3 length is 15 residues. J lost 0 bases, V lost 4 bases, and 3 bases had no gene match. CDR1 and CDR2 (germline): SGDLS, YYNGEE. The CDR3 protein is CASSRGGYSYNEQFF. CDR3 sequence (DNA): TGTGCCAGCAGCCGGGGGGGGTACTCCTACAATGAGCAGTTCTTC.

The chain joins TRBV7-8 to TRBJ2-1; 10 bases fit TRBD2. This CDR3 has 18 amino acids. CDR1 and CDR2 (germline): SGHVS, FQNEAQ. The trim removed 3 bases at V and 5 bases at J, leaving 13 bases unmatched. The CDR3 sequence is CASSFPAGGYGGHNEQFF. CDR3 coding DNA: TGTGCCAGCAGCTTTCCAGCGGGAGGGTACGGAGGACACAATGAGCAGTTCTTC.

At least ten counts were recorded for this clonotype. The chain recombines TRBV6-6 with TRBJ2-7, with D hard to call. V shed 2 bases and J shed 2 bases, with 10 bases lying between them. Germline V gene lookup returns CDR1 MNHNY and CDR2 SVGAGI (reference sequence). This CDR3 spans 14 amino acids. This CDR3 reads CASSYKNRPYEQYF. The DNA of the CDR3 is TGTGCCAGCAGTTACAAAAACAGACCCTACGAGCAGTACTTC.

The chain uses TRBV20-1 and TRBJ2-3; 9 nucleotides match TRBD2. V shed 0 bases, J shed 5 bases, and the junction held 12 bases outside the gene matches. The V gene's germline CDR1 is DFQATT and CDR2 SNEGSKA (reference sequence). The CDR3 spans 17 residues. As DNA, the CDR3 is TGCAGTGCTAGAGATCCGACGCGGGGGGGCATTTTAGATACGCAGTATTTT. Its translation is CSARDPTRGGILDTQYF.

This clonotype was counted ten times or more. This CDR3 is CASSWLTGDRYAQFF. The CDR3 DNA follows: TGTGCCAGCAGCTGGCTGACAGGGGACCGTTACGCCCAGTTCTTC. The chain has TRBV5-5 and TRBJ2-1; 8 nucleotides align to TRBD1. CDR1 SGHKS and CDR2 YYEKEE come from the germline V gene (reference sequence). CDR3 length: 15 residues. The V gene end was trimmed by 3 bases and the J gene end by 13 bases; junction bases not matched to a gene: 15.

On this clonotype: A read error is possible here, since a much larger clone lies one base away. The chain joins TRBV29-1 to TRBJ2-6; perhaps TRBD1 as D (5 bases). CDR1 and CDR2 (germline): SQVTM, ANQGSEA. The CDR3 contains 14 residues. CDR3 DNA sequence: TGCAGCGTTGAAGGGTCCTCTGGGGCCAACGTCCCGACTTTC. This translates into CSVEGSSGANVPTF.

This clonotype was counted a few times. At one end the junction does not follow the germline gene, possibly because of a read error. The rearrangement links TRBV5-1 to TRBJ2-7; 7 bases align to TRBD1. The V gene's germline CDR1 is SGHRS and CDR2 YFSETQ. There are 13 residues in the CDR3. The CDR3 nucleotides are TGCGTCAGCAGCTTGAGGGACAGATACGAGCAGTACTTC. Its translation: CVSSLRDRYEQYF. The full variable domain, its missing parts supplied by reference TRBV5-1 and TRBJ2-7, is KAGVTQTPRYLIKTRGQQVTLSCSPISGHRSVSWYQQTPGQGLQFLFEYFSETQRNKGNFPGRFSGRQFSNSRSEMNVSTLELGDSALYLCVSSLRDRYEQYFGPGTRLTVT.

This clonotype was recorded many times. The chain combines TRBV24-1 with TRBJ2-3; no clear D. V was cut by 7 bases and J by 3 bases, with 7 bases left in between. Germline V lookup: CDR1 KGHDR, CDR2 SFDVKD. There are 12 residues in the CDR3. The DNA for the CDR3 is TGTGCCACCAGCGAGAGTACAGATACGCAGTATTTT. It codes for CATSESTDTQYF.

The chain joins TRBV6-6 to TRBJ2-7; either TRBD1 or TRBD2 may supply D (5 bases each). Trimming took 2 bases from V and 0 from J, leaving 14 bases between them. Germline CDR1 and CDR2: MNHNY and SVGAGI (reference sequence). This CDR3 comprises 16 residues. The CDR3: CASSYLRGSSSYEQYF. CDR3 bases: TGTGCCAGCAGTTACCTGAGGGGTTCTAGCTCCTACGAGCAGTACTTC.

V is TRBV6-5 and J is TRBJ1-5; the match to TRBD1 covers 7 bases. This CDR3 region has 14 residues. CDR1 and CDR2 from the germline V gene are MNHEY and SVGAGI. Trimming at V came to 6 bases and at J to 4 bases, leaving 6 bases not matched to a gene. The CDR3 loop reads CASSRQGKNQPQHF. CDR3 DNA sequence: TGTGCCAGCAGCCGACAGGGAAAGAATCAGCCCCAGCATTTT.

This clonotype came up a few times. A much larger clone sits a single nucleotide away, making a read error possible. The V gene is TRBV7-3, the J gene TRBJ2-1; D remains ambiguous. The DNA end is a closer match to TRBJ2-7, so the J assignment may be wrong. The CDR3 has 17 residues. Germline CDR1 is SGHTA and CDR2 is FQGTGA. The CDR3 loop reads CASSQSSAPNSYNEQYF. The CDR3, as DNA: TGTGCCAGCAGCCAATCCTCAGCCCCCAACTCCTACAATGAGCAGTACTTC.

The rearrangement uses TRBV29-1 and TRBJ1-2; TRBD1 agrees at 9 bases. In germline, CDR1 is SQVTM, CDR2 ANQGSEA. The CDR3 spans 15 residues. The V and J ends lost 5 bases and 8 bases, in that order; junction bases with no gene match: 15. The CDR3 protein is CSVISTGGAARGYTF. The CDR3 DNA reads TGCAGCGTTATATCTACAGGGGGCGCAGCCCGAGGCTACACCTTC.

This clonotype appeared once. The V gene is TRBV6-5, the J gene TRBJ2-1; D remains ambiguous. The length of the CDR3 is 15 residues. The germline CDR1 and CDR2 sequences are MNHEY and SVGAGI. The germline V and J ends were trimmed by 0 bases and 7 bases, with 13 bases remaining between them. CDR3 nucleotide sequence: TGTGCCAGCAGTTACTCGACCTGGGGTAAGAATGAGCAGTTCTTC. This codes for CASSYSTWGKNEQFF.

Only one count was recorded for this clonotype. This rearrangement joins TRBV9 to TRBJ2-4; D gene unclear. Germline values: CDR1 SGDLS, CDR2 YYNGEE. Trimming stripped 3 bases from V and 0 bases from J, with 7 bases between. This CDR3 is built from 14 residues. The CDR3 loop is CASSATVAKNIQYF. The CDR3 DNA reads TGTGCCAGCAGCGCTACCGTAGCCAAAAACATTCAGTACTTC.

The DNA for the CDR3 is TGTGCCAGCAGTTTAGGGTCCAGGGGGCCAACCGAAGCTTTCTTT. Protein: CASSLGSRGPTEAFF. The V gene is TRBV28, the J gene TRBJ1-1; 8 bases fit TRBD1. The CDR3 covers 15 residues. Germline lookup yields CDR1 MDHEN and CDR2 SYDVKM. The trim removed 2 bases at V and 8 bases at J, leaving 10 bases unmatched.

This chain joins TRBV7-2 and TRBJ2-3; 7 nucleotides line up with TRBD2. The CDR3 length is 15 residues. The germline CDR1 and CDR2 sequences are SGHTA and FQGNSA. V shed 7 bases and J 3 bases; nucleotides not matched to a gene: 10. The CDR3 region is CASIQAGTRTDTQYF. The CDR3 DNA sequence: TGTGCCAGCATCCAAGCGGGAACTAGGACAGATACGCAGTATTTT. Full variable domain (rest looked up from reference TRBV7-2 and TRBJ2-3): GAGVSQSPSNKVTEKGKDVELRCDPISGHTALYWYRQSLGQGLEFLIYFQGNSAPDKSGLPSDRFSAERTGGSVSTLTIQRTQQEDSAVYLCASIQAGTRTDTQYFGPGTRLTVL.